Listed here are 18 T cell receptor beta chains from one sample, sequenced in a study of cytomegalovirus exposure and HLA in healthy donors. The PCR used 60 Vbeta and 13 Jbeta primers. TCRdb's table, derived via immunoSEQ multiplex PCR, lists solely in-frame clones and lacks some. The sample consists of over 95,000 clones, about 77% of them appearing once. Sequenced: PBMCs. The receptors derive from a man aged 40-50 years in good health and CMV-seronegative.

This clone has a handful of counts. The CDR3 protein is CSVEPGPYGYTF. In DNA, the CDR3 is TGCAGCGTTGAGCCAGGGCCCTATGGCTACACCTTC. The genes are TRBV29-1 and TRBJ1-2; D may be TRBD1 (5 bases). Germline loops: CDR1 SQVTM, CDR2 ANQGSEA. The CDR3 consists of 12 residues. The germline V and J ends were trimmed by 3 bases and 4 bases, with 9 bases remaining between them.

The V and J genes are TRBV30 and TRBJ1-3, with a possible D match to TRBD1 (6 bases). CDR1 and CDR2 (germline): GTSNPN, SVGIG (reference sequence). The germline V and J ends were trimmed by 0 bases and 4 bases, with 13 bases remaining between them. The CDR3 has 15 residues. CDR3 loop: CAWSVGNRAGNTIYF. The CDR3 DNA reads TGTGCCTGGAGTGTCGGCAACAGGGCGGGAAACACCATATATTTT.

This clone was seen a handful of times. The J gene is TRBJ1-6, the V gene TRBV7-6, with 9 bases that match TRBD1. The CDR3 has 20 residues. Per germline, CDR1 SGHVS and CDR2 FNYEAQ. V lost 0 bases and J lost 5; bases outside the gene matches: 14. CDR3 nucleotides: TGTGCCAGCAGCTTAGCGACTCTGGGACAGGGAGGGAAGGATAATTCACCCCTCCACTTT. This codes for CASSLATLGQGGKDNSPLHF.

The chain carries TRBV7-6 and TRBJ2-1; unclear D gene. The germline V and J ends were trimmed by 2 bases and 6 bases, with 11 bases remaining between them. CDR3 size: 14 residues. Germline CDR1 reads SGHVS; CDR2 reads FNYEAQ. The CDR3 spells CASSLSPGFNEQFF. Here the CDR3 DNA reads TGTGCCAGCAGCTTAAGCCCAGGCTTCAATGAGCAGTTCTTC. The full variable domain, completed using reference TRBV7-6 and TRBJ2-1, is GAGVSQSPRYKVTKRGQDVALRCDPISGHVSLYWYRQALGQGPEFLTYFNYEAQQDKSGLPNDRFSAERPEGSISTLTIQRTEQRDSAMYRCASSLSPGFNEQFFGPGTRLTVL.

The rearrangement links TRBV28 to TRBJ1-2; 7 positions agree with TRBD1. CDR3 length: 15 amino acids. The V gene end was trimmed by 5 bases and the J gene end by 6 bases; junction bases not matched to a gene: 12. The V gene's germline CDR1 is MDHEN and CDR2 SYDVKM. Written as DNA, the CDR3 is TGTGCCAGCAGTCTGGGACAGCTCGGGCCTCATGGCTACACCTTC. Amino acids: CASSLGQLGPHGYTF.

Written as DNA, the CDR3 is TGTGCCAGCAGTCAAGGACTAGTCCCCTTCCTTCACGAGCAGTACTTC. Its translation is CASSQGLVPFLHEQYF. The chain has TRBV6-1 and TRBJ2-5; 7 nucleotides align to TRBD2. The DNA end is a closer match to TRBJ2-7, so the J assignment may be wrong. The CDR3 is 16 amino acids. CDR1 MNHNS and CDR2 SASEGT come from the germline V gene.

V and J are TRBV2 and TRBJ2-5; D possibly corresponds to TRBD1 (6 bases). The last part of the DNA fits TRBJ2-7 better; the J call may be wrong. The germline CDR1 and CDR2 sequences are SNHLY and FYNNEI. CDR3 length: 11 residues. In DNA form, the CDR3 reads TGTGCCAGCGTTAACAGGGCCGAGCAGTACTTC. As protein: CASVNRAEQYF.

The chain has TRBV28 and TRBJ2-5; 9 positions match TRBD1. CDR3 length: 15 residues. Germline values: CDR1 MDHEN, CDR2 SYDVKM. J gave up 4 bases and V 6 bases, and 9 bases lay outside the gene matches. The CDR3 sequence: CASRLQGAPVETQYF. The CDR3, as DNA: TGTGCCAGCAGGTTACAGGGGGCGCCGGTAGAGACCCAGTACTTC. Drawing the rest from reference TRBV28 and TRBJ2-5, the complete variable domain is DVKVTQSSRYLVKRTGEKVFLECVQDMDHENMFWYRQDPGLGLRLIYFSYDVKMKEKGDIPEGYSVSREKKERFSLILESASTNQTSMYLCASRLQGAPVETQYFGPGTRLLVL.

In this sample, this clone turned up a few times. The chain recombines TRBV2 with TRBJ1-1; tentative D call: TRBD1 (5 bases). The germline CDR1 and CDR2 sequences are SNHLY and FYNNEI. CDR3 length: 13 amino acids. V lost 5 bases, J lost 6 bases, and 13 bases lay in between. Written as DNA, the CDR3 is TGTGCCAGCAGTCGGTGGGGGGTCGCTGAAGCTTTCTTT. The encoded protein is CASSRWGVAEAFF.

V is TRBV5-4 and J is TRBJ2-7; a possible D gene is TRBD2 (5 bases). The CDR3 length is 13 residues. Germline V gene sequence: CDR1 SGHNT, CDR2 YYREEE (reference sequence). Trimming removed 1 base at V and 7 bases at J, with 12 bases between. The CDR3 bases are TGTGCCAGCAGCTTGCCGGGAATTGGGGAGCAGTACTTC. This encodes CASSLPGIGEQYF.

The chain recombines TRBV6-5 with TRBJ2-5, with D perhaps matching TRBD1 (8 bases). This CDR3 has 14 residues. Germline lookup yields CDR1 MNHEY and CDR2 SVGAGI. V lost 6 bases to trimming and J lost 3 bases, with 14 bases between them. The CDR3 DNA sequence: TGTGCCAGCAGGCAACAGGGGGGGAAAGAGACCCAGTACTTC. Translation: CASRQQGGKETQYF.

The chain recombines TRBV5-4 with TRBJ2-7, with D perhaps matching TRBD1 (6 bases). The CDR3 contains 16 residues. Germline CDR1 SGHNT, CDR2 YYREEE (reference sequence). The germline V and J ends were trimmed by 0 bases and 2 bases, with 15 bases remaining between them. The CDR3 DNA is TGTGCCAGCAGCTTGGGTGGGGGCGGATTAACCTACGAGCAGTACTTC. It specifies CASSLGGGGLTYEQYF. The complete variable domain, with remaining parts taken from reference TRBV5-4 and TRBJ2-7, reads ETGVTQSPTHLIKTRGQQVTLRCSSQSGHNTVSWYQQALGQGPQFIFQYYREEENGRGNFPPRFSGLQFPNYSSELNVNALELDDSALYLCASSLGGGGLTYEQYFGPGTRLTVT.

V usage is TRBV19 and J usage is TRBJ1-1, with D uncertain. From germline, CDR1 is LNHDA and CDR2 SQIVND (reference sequence). V lost 2 bases and J lost 0, with 13 bases in between. The CDR3 is 16 amino acids. The CDR3 DNA follows: TGTGCCAGTAGTATATACCCCGGAGAGATGAACACTGAAGCTTTCTTT. This translates into CASSIYPGEMNTEAFF. The variable domain in full, with the rest retrieved from reference TRBV19 and TRBJ1-1, is DGGITQSPKYLFRKEGQNVTLSCEQNLNHDAMYWYRQDPGQGLRLIYYSQIVNDFQKGDIAEGYSVSREKKESFPLTVTSAQKNPTAFYLCASSIYPGEMNTEAFFGQGTRLTVV.

The chain recombines TRBV5-4 with TRBJ1-2, with 7 bases lining up with TRBD1. The CDR3 has 13 amino acids. CDR1 and CDR2 (germline): SGHNT, YYREEE (reference sequence). Trimming took 0 bases from V and 7 from J; bases not matched to a gene: 3. The DNA of the CDR3 is TGTGCCAGCAGCTTGGCAGCAGGGGGTGGCTACACCTTC. Amino acids: CASSLAAGGGYTF.

Here the CDR3 DNA reads TGTGCCAGCAGCCTTCCCTACGAGCAGTACTTC. This encodes CASSLPYEQYF. The rearrangement joins TRBV6-1 to TRBJ2-7; D gene uncertain. The CDR3 consists of 11 residues. CDR1 MNHNS and CDR2 SASEGT come from the germline V gene. V lost 6 bases, J lost 2 bases, and 5 bases lay in between.

V usage is TRBV7-9 and J usage is TRBJ2-2, with D possibly TRBD1 on 6 matching bases. Germline V gene sequence: CDR1 SEHNR, CDR2 FQNEAQ (reference sequence). This CDR3 region has 14 residues. V lost 8 bases and J 2 bases, leaving 12 bases between the germline ends. CDR3 sequence reads: CASRTGTNTGELFF. CDR3 DNA: TGTGCCAGCCGAACAGGGACCAACACCGGGGAGCTGTTTTTT.

V and J are TRBV30 and TRBJ1-5; D is possibly TRBD1 (6 bases). Germline-derived CDR1 and CDR2 are GTSNPN and SVGIG (reference sequence). The CDR3 totals 13 residues. The V end was cut by 1 base, the J end by 6 bases, with 10 bases between. This CDR3 reads CAWSAADSQPQHF. CDR3 sequence (DNA): TGTGCCTGGAGTGCCGCGGACAGTCAGCCCCAGCATTTT.

J is TRBJ2-7 and V is TRBV7-5; the D call TRBD1 from the table was never checked on the DNA. TRBV7-5 is a listed pseudogene. This CDR3 spans 14 amino acids. The CDR3: CARSLEQGVYEQYF. CDR3 bases: TGTGCCAGAAGCTTAGAGCAGGGGGTCTACGAGCAGTACTTC.